The 17 T cell receptor beta chains below all came from one sample that was sequenced in a study of blood T cell repertoires in COVID-19. The assay was immunoSEQ multiplex PCR, and TCRdb's table has in-frame clones only and misses some. In the table there are over 60,000 clones, roughly 87% of which are singletons. Sequencing was carried out using peripheral blood. The receptors were gathered from a human donor in a cohort sampled during active COVID-19.

This chain connects TRBV4-3 to TRBJ2-7; possibly TRBD1 for D (5 bases). The CDR3 runs to 16 residues. Per germline, CDR1 LGHNA and CDR2 YSLEER. Trimming took 1 base from V and 4 from J, leaving 17 bases between them. DNA for the CDR3: TGCGCCAGCAGCCAAGGTTACAGGTCAATAAGATACGAGCAGTACTTC. This gives the protein CASSQGYRSIRYEQYF.

This chain joins TRBV2 and TRBJ2-7, with 12 bases aligning to TRBD1. Germline V lookup: CDR1 SNHLY, CDR2 FYNNEI. The CDR3 spans 13 residues. Unmatched junction bases numbered 5, after V lost 7 bases and J lost 7 bases. DNA of the CDR3: TGTGCCAGCACGGGACAGGGGGCCGGGGAGCAGTACTTC. Translation gives CASTGQGAGEQYF. Filled out from reference TRBV2 and TRBJ2-7, the complete variable domain reads EPEVTQTPSHQVTQMGQEVILRCVPISNHLYFYWYRQILGQKVEFLVSFYNNEISEKSEIFDDQFSVERPDGSNFTLKIRSTKLEDSAMYFCASTGQGAGEQYFGPGTRLTVT.

V gene TRBV2 combines with J gene TRBJ2-7; unclear D gene. The CDR3 has 13 amino acids. Trimming took off 0 bases at V and 6 bases at J, with 9 bases between the two ends. Germline values: CDR1 SNHLY, CDR2 FYNNEI. CDR3 region: CASSEAEVSEQYF. CDR3 coding DNA: TGTGCCAGCAGTGAAGCTGAGGTTAGCGAGCAGTACTTC.

This clone appeared a single time. V gene TRBV11-2 combines with J gene TRBJ1-2; D possibly corresponds to TRBD1 (6 bases). The CDR3 runs 17 residues. The V gene's germline CDR1 is SGHAT and CDR2 FQNNGV. V was pared by 5 bases and J by 0 bases, with 19 bases between. The CDR3 nucleotides are TGTGCCAGCAGCACCCTGAGGCAGGGGAGCCCTAACTATGGCTACACCTTC. It codes for CASSTLRQGSPNYGYTF.

V and J are TRBV7-9 and TRBJ2-3, with 12 bases matching TRBD2. From germline, CDR1 is SEHNR and CDR2 FQNEAQ (reference sequence). V lost 5 bases and J lost 2; bases outside the gene matches: 2. The CDR3 consists of 15 residues. CDR3 sequence (DNA): TGTGCCAGCAGCCGGACTAGCGGGGACACAGATACGCAGTATTTT. Its translation is CASSRTSGDTDTQYF.

The chain uses TRBV5-6 and TRBJ1-1; D is undetermined. Trimming pared 5 bases from V and 2 bases from J, leaving 16 bases between. This CDR3 spans 15 amino acids. From germline, CDR1 is SGHDT and CDR2 YYEEEE. CDR3 protein: CASSSGPRLNTEAFF. The CDR3 coding sequence is TGTGCCAGCAGTTCCGGCCCCAGGTTAAACACTGAAGCTTTCTTT.

The V and J genes are TRBV25-1 and TRBJ2-7; 9 nucleotides line up with TRBD1. The CDR3 runs to 14 residues. Germline lookup yields CDR1 MGHDK and CDR2 SYGVNS. J was trimmed by 0 bases and V by 3 bases; bases with no gene match: 0. CDR3 region: CASSETGGSYEQYF. The DNA for the CDR3 is TGTGCCAGCAGTGAGACAGGGGGCTCCTACGAGCAGTACTTC.

The V and J genes are TRBV4-1 and TRBJ1-2, with D unclear. The CDR3 consists of 12 residues. The V end was cut by 1 base, the J end by 7 bases, with 7 bases between. The germline gives CDR1 MGHRA, CDR2 YSYEKL. CDR3 residues: CASSQAGSGYTF. As DNA, the CDR3 is TGCGCCAGCAGCCAAGCGGGGAGTGGCTACACCTTC.

This chain joins TRBV5-1 and TRBJ1-2; the match to TRBD1 covers 10 bases. Germline V lookup: CDR1 SGHRS, CDR2 YFSETQ. The V and J ends lost 1 base and 8 bases, in that order; junction bases with no gene match: 11. The CDR3 is made up of 16 amino acids. The CDR3 protein is CASSLSMGQGHQGYTF. In nucleotides, the CDR3 is TGCGCCAGCAGCTTGTCCATGGGACAGGGGCATCAAGGCTACACCTTC.

The chain carries TRBV24-1 and TRBJ1-2; 7 bases are a match to TRBD1. J was trimmed by 8 bases and V by 3 bases; bases with no gene match: 5. The germline V gene encodes CDR1 KGHDR and CDR2 SFDVKD. This CDR3 has 13 residues. The CDR3 DNA follows: TGTGCCACCAGTGATGACAGGGATGGCGGCTACACCTTC. Encoded protein: CATSDDRDGGYTF.

The CDR3 is CASDILTGGQPQHF. CDR3 DNA sequence: TGTGCTAGTGACATTTTGACAGGGGGCCAGCCCCAGCATTTT. The gene calls are TRBV12-5 and TRBJ1-5; 10 bases map to TRBD1. Germline V gene data show CDR1 as LGHNT and CDR2 as FRNRAP. The CDR3 covers 14 residues. With V trimmed by 7 bases and J by 7 bases, 7 bases remained unmatched.

CDR3 sequence (DNA): TGTGCCAGCAGCTTAGATGTACGGGAAGAAAAACTGTTTTTT. Translation gives CASSLDVREEKLFF. The genes are TRBV7-8 and TRBJ1-4, with no clear D. The CDR3 sequence is 14 residues long. The germline V and J ends were trimmed by 1 base and 8 bases, with 11 bases remaining between them. Germline-derived CDR1 and CDR2 are SGHVS and FQNEAQ.

CDR3 DNA: TGTGCCAGCTCCCCGCTTTCCGGGACAACTAATTCACCCCTCCACTTT. Translated, it gives CASSPLSGTTNSPLHF. The chain combines TRBV18 with TRBJ1-6; tentatively, D is TRBD1 (6 bases). V was cut by 6 bases and J by 6 bases, with 18 bases left in between. The germline CDR1 and CDR2 sequences are KGHSH and LQKENI. The CDR3 length is 16 residues.

This chain links TRBV6-2 or TRBV6-3 with TRBJ1-5, with no clear D. The CDR3 runs to 13 residues. V lost 3 bases to trimming and J lost 5 bases, with 8 bases between them. Germline loops: CDR1 MNHEY, CDR2 SVGEGT. The DNA of the CDR3 is TGTGCCAGCAGTTATTCCCAATATCAGCCCCAGCATTTT. This codes for CASSYSQYQPQHF.

This clone is a singleton in its sample. The rearrangement uses TRBV3-1 (or the pseudogene TRBV3-2) and TRBJ1-3; D possibly corresponds to TRBD1 (6 bases). Trimming removed 6 bases from V and 1 base from J, with 10 bases in between. The CDR3 contains 14 residues. Germline V gene data show CDR1 as LGHDT and CDR2 as YNNKEL (reference sequence). The DNA of the CDR3 is TGTGCCAGCAGGTCCAGGGGTTCTGGAAACACCATATATTTT. It yields the protein CASRSRGSGNTIYF.

The CDR3 DNA reads as TGTGCCAGCAGCCTCTTGCCGGGGTATGGCTACACCTTC. Protein: CASSLLPGYGYTF. The rearrangement joins TRBV9 to TRBJ1-2; D not resolved. This CDR3 has 13 residues. CDR1 and CDR2 (germline): SGDLS, YYNGEE. V lost 4 bases, J lost 5 bases, and 12 bases lay in between. The full variable domain, with the rest looked up from reference TRBV9 and TRBJ1-2, is DSGVTQTPKHLITATGQRVTLRCSPRSGDLSVYWYQQSLDQGLQFLIQYYNGEERAKGNILERFSAQQFPDLHSELNLSSLELGDSALYFCASSLLPGYGYTFGSGTRLTVV.

The chain carries TRBV5-6 and TRBJ2-5, with 9 bases that match TRBD1. The V gene's germline CDR1 is SGHDT and CDR2 YYEEEE. CDR3 size: 14 residues. V gave up 3 bases and J gave up 4 bases; unmatched junction bases: 4. Written as DNA, the CDR3 is TGTGCCAGCAGCTGGGACAGGGCCGGAGAGACCCAGTACTTC. Translation gives CASSWDRAGETQYF.